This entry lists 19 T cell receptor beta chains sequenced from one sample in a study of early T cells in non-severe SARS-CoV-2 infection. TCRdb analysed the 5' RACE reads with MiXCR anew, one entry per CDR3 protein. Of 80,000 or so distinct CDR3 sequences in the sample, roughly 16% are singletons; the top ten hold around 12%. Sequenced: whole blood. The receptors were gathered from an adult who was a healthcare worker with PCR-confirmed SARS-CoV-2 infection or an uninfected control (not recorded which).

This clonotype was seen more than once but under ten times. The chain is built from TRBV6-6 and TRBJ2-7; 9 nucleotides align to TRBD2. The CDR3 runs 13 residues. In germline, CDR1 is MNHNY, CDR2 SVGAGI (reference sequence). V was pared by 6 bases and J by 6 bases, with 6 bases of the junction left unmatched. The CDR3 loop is CASRWGLAREQYF. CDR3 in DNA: TGTGCCAGCAGGTGGGGACTAGCCCGCGAGCAGTACTTC.

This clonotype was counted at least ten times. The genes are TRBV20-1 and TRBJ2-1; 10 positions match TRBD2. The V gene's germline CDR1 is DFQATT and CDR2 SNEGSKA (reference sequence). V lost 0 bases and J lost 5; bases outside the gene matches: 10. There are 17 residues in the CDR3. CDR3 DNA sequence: TGCAGTGCTAGAGATCTCGTTAGCGGGGGGTCGGACAATGAGCAGTTCTTC. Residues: CSARDLVSGGSDNEQFF.

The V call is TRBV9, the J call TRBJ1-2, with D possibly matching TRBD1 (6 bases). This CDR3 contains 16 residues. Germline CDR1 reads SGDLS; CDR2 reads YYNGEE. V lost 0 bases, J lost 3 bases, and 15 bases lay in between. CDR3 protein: CASSVAPWGADYGYTF. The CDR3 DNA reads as TGTGCCAGCAGCGTAGCTCCATGGGGGGCCGACTATGGCTACACCTTC.

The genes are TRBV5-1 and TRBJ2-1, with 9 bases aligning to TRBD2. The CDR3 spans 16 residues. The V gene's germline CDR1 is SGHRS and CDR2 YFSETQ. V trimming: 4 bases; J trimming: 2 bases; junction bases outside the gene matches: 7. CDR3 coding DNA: TGCGCCAGCAGCAGCGGCAGACTAGCGGCCTACAATGAGCAGTTCTTC. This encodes CASSSGRLAAYNEQFF.

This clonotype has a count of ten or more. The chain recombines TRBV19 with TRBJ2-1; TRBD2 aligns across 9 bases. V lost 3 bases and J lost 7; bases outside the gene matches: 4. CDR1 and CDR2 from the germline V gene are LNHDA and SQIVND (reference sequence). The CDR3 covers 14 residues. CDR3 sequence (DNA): TGTGCCAGTAGTATCTCTAGCGGGACTAATGAGCAGTTCTTC. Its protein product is CASSISSGTNEQFF.

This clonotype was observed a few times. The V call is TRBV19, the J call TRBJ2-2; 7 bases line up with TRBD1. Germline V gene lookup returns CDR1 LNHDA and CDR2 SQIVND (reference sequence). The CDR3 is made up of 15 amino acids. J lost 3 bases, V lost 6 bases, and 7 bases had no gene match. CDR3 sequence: CASREGGAYTGELFF. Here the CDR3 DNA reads TGTGCCAGTAGAGAAGGGGGCGCGTACACCGGGGAGCTGTTTTTT.

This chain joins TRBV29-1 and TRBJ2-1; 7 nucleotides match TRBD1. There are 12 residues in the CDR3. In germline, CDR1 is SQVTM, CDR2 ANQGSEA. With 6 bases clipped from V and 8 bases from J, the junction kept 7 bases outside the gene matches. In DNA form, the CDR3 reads TGCAGCGTCACCCGACAGGGAGATGAGCAGTTCTTC. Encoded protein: CSVTRQGDEQFF.

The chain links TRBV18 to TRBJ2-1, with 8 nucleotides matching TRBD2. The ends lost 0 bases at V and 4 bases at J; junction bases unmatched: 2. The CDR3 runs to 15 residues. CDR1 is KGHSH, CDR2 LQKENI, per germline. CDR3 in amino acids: CASSPPSGIYNEQFF. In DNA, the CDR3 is TGTGCCAGCTCACCACCTAGCGGGATTTACAATGAGCAGTTCTTC.

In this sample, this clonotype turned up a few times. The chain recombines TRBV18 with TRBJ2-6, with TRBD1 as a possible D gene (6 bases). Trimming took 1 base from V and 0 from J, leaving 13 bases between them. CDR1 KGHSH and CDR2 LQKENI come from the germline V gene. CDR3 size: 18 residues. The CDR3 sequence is CASSPLRGLNSGANVLTF. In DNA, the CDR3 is TGTGCCAGCTCACCACTCAGGGGCCTCAACTCTGGGGCCAACGTCCTGACTTTC.

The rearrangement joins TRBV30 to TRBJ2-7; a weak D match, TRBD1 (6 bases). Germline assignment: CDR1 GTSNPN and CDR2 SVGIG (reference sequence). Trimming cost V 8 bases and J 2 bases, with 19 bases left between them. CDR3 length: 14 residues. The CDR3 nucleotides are TGTGCCGGGACCACAGGGATACCCCCCTACGAGCAGTACTTC. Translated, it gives CAGTTGIPPYEQYF.

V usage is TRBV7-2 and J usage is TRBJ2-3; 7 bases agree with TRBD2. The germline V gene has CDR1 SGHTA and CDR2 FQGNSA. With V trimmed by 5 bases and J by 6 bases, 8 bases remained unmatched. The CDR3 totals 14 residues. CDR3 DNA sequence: TGTGCCAGCAGCCAGCGACTAGCAACTGATACGCAGTATTTT. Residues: CASSQRLATDTQYF.

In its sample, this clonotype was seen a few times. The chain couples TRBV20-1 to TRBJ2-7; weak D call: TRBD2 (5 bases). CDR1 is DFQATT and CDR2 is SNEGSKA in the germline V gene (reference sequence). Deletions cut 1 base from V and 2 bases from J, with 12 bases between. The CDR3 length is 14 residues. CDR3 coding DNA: TGCAGTGCTAGAGTGGCCGGGAAGACCTACGAGCAGTACTTC. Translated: CSARVAGKTYEQYF.

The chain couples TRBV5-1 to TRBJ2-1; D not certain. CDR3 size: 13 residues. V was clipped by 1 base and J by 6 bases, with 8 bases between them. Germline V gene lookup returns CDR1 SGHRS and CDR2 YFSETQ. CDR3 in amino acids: CASSLRVVNEQFF. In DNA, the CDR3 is TGCGCCAGCAGCTTGAGGGTCGTCAATGAGCAGTTCTTC.

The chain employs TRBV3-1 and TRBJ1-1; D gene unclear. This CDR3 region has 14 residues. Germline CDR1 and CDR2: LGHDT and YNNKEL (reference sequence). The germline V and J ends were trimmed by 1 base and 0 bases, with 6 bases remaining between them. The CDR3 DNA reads TGTGCCAGCAGCCAAGGACGGATGAACACTGAAGCTTTCTTT. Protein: CASSQGRMNTEAFF.

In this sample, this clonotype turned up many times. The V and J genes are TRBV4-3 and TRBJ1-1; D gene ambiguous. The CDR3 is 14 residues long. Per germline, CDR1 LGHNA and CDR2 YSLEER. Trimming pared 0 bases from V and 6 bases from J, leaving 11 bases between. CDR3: CASSQDAWVPEAFF. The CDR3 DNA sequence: TGCGCCAGCAGCCAAGATGCGTGGGTCCCTGAAGCTTTCTTT.

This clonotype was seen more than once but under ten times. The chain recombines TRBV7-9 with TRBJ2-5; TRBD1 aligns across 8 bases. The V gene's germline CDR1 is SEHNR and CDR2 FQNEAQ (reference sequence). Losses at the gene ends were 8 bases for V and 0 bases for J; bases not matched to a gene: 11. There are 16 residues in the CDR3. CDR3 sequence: CASGAGGSGYQETQYF. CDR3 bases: TGTGCCAGCGGGGCAGGGGGCAGCGGGTACCAAGAGACCCAGTACTTC.

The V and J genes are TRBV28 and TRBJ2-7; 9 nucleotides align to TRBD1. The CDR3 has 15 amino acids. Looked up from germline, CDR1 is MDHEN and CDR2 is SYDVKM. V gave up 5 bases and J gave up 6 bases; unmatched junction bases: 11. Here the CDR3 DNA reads TGTGCCAGCAGTAAACCAGGGACAGGGAAAGGCGAGCAGTACTTC. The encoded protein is CASSKPGTGKGEQYF.

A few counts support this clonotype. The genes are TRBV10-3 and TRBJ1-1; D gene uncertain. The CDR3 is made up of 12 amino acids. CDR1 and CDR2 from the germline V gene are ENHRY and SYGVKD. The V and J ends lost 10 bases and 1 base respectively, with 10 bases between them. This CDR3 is CANGRENTEAFF. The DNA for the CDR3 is TGTGCCAATGGGAGGGAGAACACTGAAGCTTTCTTT.

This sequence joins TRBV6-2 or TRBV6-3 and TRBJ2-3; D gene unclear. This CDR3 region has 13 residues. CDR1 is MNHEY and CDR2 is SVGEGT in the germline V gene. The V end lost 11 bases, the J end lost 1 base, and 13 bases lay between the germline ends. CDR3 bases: TGTGCCGGAAAGGGCCCGGGCACAGATACGCAGTATTTT. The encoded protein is CAGKGPGTDTQYF.